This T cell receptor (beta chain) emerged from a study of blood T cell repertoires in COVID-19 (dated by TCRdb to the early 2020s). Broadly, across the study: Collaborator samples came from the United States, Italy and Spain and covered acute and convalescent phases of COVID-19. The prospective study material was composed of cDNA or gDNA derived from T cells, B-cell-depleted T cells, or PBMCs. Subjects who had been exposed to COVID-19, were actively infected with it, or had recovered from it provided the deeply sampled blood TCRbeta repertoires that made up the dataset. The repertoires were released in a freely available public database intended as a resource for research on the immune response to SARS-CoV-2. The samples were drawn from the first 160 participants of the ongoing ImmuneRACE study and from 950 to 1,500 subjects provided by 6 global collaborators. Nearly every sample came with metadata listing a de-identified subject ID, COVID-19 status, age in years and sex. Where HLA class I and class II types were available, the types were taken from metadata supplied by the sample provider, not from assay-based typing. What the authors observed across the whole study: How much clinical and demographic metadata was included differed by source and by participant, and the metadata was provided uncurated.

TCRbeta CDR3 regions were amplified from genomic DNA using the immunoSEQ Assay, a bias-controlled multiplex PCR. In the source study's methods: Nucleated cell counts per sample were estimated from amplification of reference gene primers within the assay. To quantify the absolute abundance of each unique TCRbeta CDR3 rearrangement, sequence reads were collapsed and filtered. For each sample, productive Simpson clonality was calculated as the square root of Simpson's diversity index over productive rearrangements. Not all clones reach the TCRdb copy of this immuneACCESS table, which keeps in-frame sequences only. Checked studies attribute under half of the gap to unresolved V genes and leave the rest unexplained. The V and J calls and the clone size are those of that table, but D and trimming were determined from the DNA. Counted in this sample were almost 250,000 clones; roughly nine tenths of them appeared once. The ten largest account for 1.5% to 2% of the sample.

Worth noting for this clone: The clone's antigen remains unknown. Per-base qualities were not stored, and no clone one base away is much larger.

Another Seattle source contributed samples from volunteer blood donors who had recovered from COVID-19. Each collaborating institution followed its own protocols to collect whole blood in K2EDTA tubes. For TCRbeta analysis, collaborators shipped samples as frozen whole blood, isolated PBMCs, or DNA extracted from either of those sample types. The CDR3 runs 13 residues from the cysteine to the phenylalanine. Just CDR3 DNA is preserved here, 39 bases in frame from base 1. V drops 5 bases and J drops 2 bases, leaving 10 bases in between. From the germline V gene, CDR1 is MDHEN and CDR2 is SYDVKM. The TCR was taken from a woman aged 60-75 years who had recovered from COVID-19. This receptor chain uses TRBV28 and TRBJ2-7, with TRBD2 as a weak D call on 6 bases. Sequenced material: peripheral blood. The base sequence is TGTGCCAGCAGTCCCGGGAGTACCTACGAGCAGTACTTC. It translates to CASSPGSTYEQYF.